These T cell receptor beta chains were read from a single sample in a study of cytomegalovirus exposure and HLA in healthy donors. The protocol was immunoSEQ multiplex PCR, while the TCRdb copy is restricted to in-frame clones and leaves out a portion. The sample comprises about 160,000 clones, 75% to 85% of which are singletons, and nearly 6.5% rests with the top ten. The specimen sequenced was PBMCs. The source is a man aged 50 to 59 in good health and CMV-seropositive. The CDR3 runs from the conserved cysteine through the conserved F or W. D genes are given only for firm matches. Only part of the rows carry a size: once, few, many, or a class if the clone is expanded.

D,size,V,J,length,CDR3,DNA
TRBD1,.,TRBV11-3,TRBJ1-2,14,CASSQDRANYGYTF,TGTGCCAGCAGTCAGGACAGGGCGAACTATGGCTACACCTTC
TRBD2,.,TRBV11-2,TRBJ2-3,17,CASSSGRGEGSTDTQYF,TGTGCCAGCAGCTCTGGACGAGGGGAGGGAAGCACAGATACGCAGTATTTT
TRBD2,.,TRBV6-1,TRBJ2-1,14,CASSVSSGRGEQFF,TGTGCCAGCAGTGTATCTAGCGGGAGGGGTGAGCAGTTCTTC
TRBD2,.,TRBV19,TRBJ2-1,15,CASSRGGGAVGEQFF,TGTGCCAGTAGTCGGGGCGGGGGGGCGGTAGGCGAGCAGTTCTTC
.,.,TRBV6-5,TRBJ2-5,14,CASSPGLRKGTQYF,TGTGCCAGCTCCCCGGGACTCCGCAAGGGGACCCAGTACTTC
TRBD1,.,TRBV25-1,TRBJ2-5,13,CASSDRGLETQYF,TGTGCCAGCAGTGACAGGGGGCTGGAGACCCAGTACTTC
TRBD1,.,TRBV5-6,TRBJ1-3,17,CASSLMGQTISGNTIYF,TGTGCCAGCAGCCTGATGGGACAGACGATCTCTGGAAACACCATATATTTT
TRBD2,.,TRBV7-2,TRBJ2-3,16,CASSLTSGRGTDTQYF,TGTGCCAGCAGCTTGACTAGCGGGAGAGGGACAGATACGCAGTATTTT
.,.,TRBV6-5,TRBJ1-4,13,CAAGRTVNEKLFF,TGTGCCGCCGGTCGGACAGTTAATGAAAAACTGTTTTTT
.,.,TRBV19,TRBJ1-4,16,CASSIDGPAANEKLFF,TGTGCCAGTAGTATCGACGGTCCCGCGGCTAATGAAAAACTGTTTTTT
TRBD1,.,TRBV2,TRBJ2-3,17,CASSYRQGASSTDTQYF,TGTGCCAGCAGTTATCGACAGGGGGCCTCTAGCACAGATACGCAGTATTTT
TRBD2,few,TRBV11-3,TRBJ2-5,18,CASSSVGTSGRARETQYF,TGTGCCAGCAGCTCCGTAGGGACTAGCGGGAGGGCCCGGGAGACCCAGTACTTC
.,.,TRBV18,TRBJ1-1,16,CASSPPGHFRNTEAFF,TGTGCCAGCTCACCACCAGGACACTTCCGGAACACTGAAGCTTTCTTT
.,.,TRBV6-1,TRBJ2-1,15,CATWTGSWGVYEQFF,TGTGCCACCTGGACGGGCTCGTGGGGGGTCTATGAGCAGTTCTTC
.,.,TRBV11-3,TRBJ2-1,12,CASSEARNEQFF,TGTGCCAGCAGCGAAGCCCGCAATGAGCAGTTCTTC
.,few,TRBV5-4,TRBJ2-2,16,CASSLVAGRGTGELFF,TGTGCCAGCAGCTTGGTCGCGGGGCGTGGCACCGGGGAGCTGTTTTTT
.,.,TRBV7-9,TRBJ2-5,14,CASSSGVLQETQYF,TGTGCCAGCAGCTCTGGAGTGTTACAAGAGACCCAGTACTTC
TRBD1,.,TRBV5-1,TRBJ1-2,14,CASSKGQTNYGYTF,TGCGCCAGCAGCAAGGGACAGACTAACTATGGCTACACCTTC
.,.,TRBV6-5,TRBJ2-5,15,CASSYSGGQQETQYF,TGTGCCAGCAGTTACTCGGGCGGACAGCAAGAGACCCAGTACTTC
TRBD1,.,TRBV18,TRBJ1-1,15,CASSPAGQLNTEAFF,TGTGCCAGCTCACCAGCGGGACAGCTGAACACTGAAGCTTTCTTT
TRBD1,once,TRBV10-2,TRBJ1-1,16,CASSEPYRGRSTEAFF,TGCGCCAGCAGTGAGCCTTACAGGGGACGGAGCACTGAAGCTTTCTTT
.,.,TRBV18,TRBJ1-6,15,CASSPPRGENSPLHF,TGTGCCAGCTCACCACCACGGGGGGAGAATTCACCCCTCCACTTT
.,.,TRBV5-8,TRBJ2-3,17,CASSMVPGHGSTDTQYF,TGTGCCAGCAGCATGGTTCCGGGACACGGTAGCACAGATACGCAGTATTTT
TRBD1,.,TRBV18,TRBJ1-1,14,CASSPTGGDTEAFF,TGTGCCAGCTCACCAACAGGGGGGGACACTGAAGCTTTCTTT
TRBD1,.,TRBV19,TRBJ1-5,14,CASSLTGGNQPQHF,TGTGCCAGTAGTCTTACAGGGGGAAATCAGCCCCAGCATTTT
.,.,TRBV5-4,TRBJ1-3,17,CASSLGSTLRAGNTIYF,TGTGCCAGCAGCTTGGGTAGCACCCTGAGGGCTGGAAACACCATATATTTT
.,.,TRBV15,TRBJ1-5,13,CATSRVANQPQHF,TGTGCCACCAGCAGGGTAGCGAATCAGCCCCAGCATTTT
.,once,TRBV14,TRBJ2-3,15,CASSQRGAGTDTQYF,TGTGCCAGCAGCCAACGGGGGGCGGGCACAGATACGCAGTATTTT
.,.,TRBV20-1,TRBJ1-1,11,CSAPAGGEAFF,TGCAGTGCCCCGGCCGGGGGTGAAGCTTTCTTT
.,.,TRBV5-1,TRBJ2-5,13,CASQAHPREAQYF,TGCGCCAGCCAGGCACACCCGAGGGAGGCCCAGTACTTC
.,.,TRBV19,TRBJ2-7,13,CASSTNRAYEQYF,TGTGCCAGTAGTACTAACAGGGCCTACGAGCAGTACTTC
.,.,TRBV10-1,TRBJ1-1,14,CASSDGGSNTEAFF,TGCGCCAGCAGTGACGGGGGGTCAAACACTGAAGCTTTCTTT
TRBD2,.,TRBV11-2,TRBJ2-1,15,CASSLAIAGNNEQFF,TGTGCCAGCAGCTTAGCTATAGCGGGGAACAATGAGCAGTTCTTC
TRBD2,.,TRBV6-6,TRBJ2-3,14,CASEAGGSSDTQYF,TGTGCCAGCGAGGCGGGGGGGAGTTCGGATACGCAGTATTTT
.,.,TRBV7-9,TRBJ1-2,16,CASSLGSGRTGYGYTF,TGTGCCAGCAGCTTAGGGTCAGGGAGGACGGGCTATGGCTACACCTTC
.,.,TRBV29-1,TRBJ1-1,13,CSVGKAGNTEAFF,TGCAGCGTTGGCAAGGCCGGGAACACTGAAGCCTTCTTT
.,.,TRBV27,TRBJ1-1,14,CASSFLSGNTEAFF,TGTGCCAGCAGTTTCTTATCAGGGAACACTGAAGCTTTCTTT
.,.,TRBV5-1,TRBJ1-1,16,CASSLGTGWGDTEAFF,TGCGCCAGCAGCTTGGGAACAGGGTGGGGTGACACTGAAGCTTTCTTT
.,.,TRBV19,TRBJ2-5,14,CASSVGTTQETQYF,TGTGCCAGTAGTGTCGGGACAACCCAAGAGACCCAGTACTTC
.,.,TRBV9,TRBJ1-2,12,CASRSETYGYTF,TGTGCCAGCAGGTCGGAGACTTATGGCTACACCTTC
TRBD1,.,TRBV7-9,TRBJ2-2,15,CASLRQGPDTGELFF,TGTGCCAGCCTTAGACAGGGGCCTGACACCGGGGAGCTGTTTTTT
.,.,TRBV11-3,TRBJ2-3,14,CASSLAPGTDTQYF,TGTGCCAGCAGCTTAGCTCCGGGGACAGATACGCAGTATTTT
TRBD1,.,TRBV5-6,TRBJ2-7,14,CASTAGQGSYEQYF,TGTGCCAGCACCGCGGGACAGGGCTCCTACGAGCAGTACTTC
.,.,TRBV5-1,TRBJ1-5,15,CASSLSGEYYQPQHF,TGCGCCAGCAGCTTATCAGGGGAATACTATCAGCCCCAGCATTTT
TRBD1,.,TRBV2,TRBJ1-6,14,CASRRDRTNSPLHF,TGTGCCAGCAGGAGGGACAGGACAAATTCACCCCTCCACTTT
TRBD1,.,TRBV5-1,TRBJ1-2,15,CASSFAGTGNYGYTF,TGCGCCAGCAGCTTCGCCGGGACAGGGAACTATGGCTACACCTTC
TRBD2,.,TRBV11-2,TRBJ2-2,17,CASSRRLAGANTGELFF,TGTGCCAGCAGCCGCAGACTAGCGGGGGCGAACACCGGGGAGCTGTTTTTT
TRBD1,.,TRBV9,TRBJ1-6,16,CASSPLDRPDNSPLHF,TGTGCCAGCAGCCCATTGGACAGGCCCGACAATTCACCCCTCCACTTT
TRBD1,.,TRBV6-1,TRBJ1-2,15,CASRRTGGESYGYTF,TGTGCCAGCAGAAGGACAGGGGGCGAGAGCTATGGCTACACCTTC